One sample yielded the 9 T cell receptor beta chains listed below, sequenced in a study of T cell changes during pregnancy in multiple sclerosis. Method: immunoSEQ multiplex PCR; TCRdb's copy keeps in-frame clones and lacks some. Of tens of thousands of clones listed, 94% were seen once; the top ten hold 0.84%. The specimen was peripheral blood, collected in the third trimester of pregnancy. These receptors originate from a female donor with multiple sclerosis, enrolled in a pregnancy study.

The J gene is TRBJ1-5, the V gene TRBV7-9; D might be TRBD1 (5 bases). Deletions cut 1 base from V and 5 bases from J, with 6 bases between. CDR1 SEHNR and CDR2 FQNEAQ come from the germline V gene (reference sequence). The CDR3 is 13 amino acids. In DNA form, the CDR3 reads TGTGCCAGCAGCTTAGTAGGGGATCAGCCCCAGCATTTT. Translating it yields CASSLVGDQPQHF.

The chain combines TRBV28 with TRBJ1-5, with D possibly being TRBD1 (5 bases). Per the germline V gene, CDR1 is MDHEN and CDR2 is SYDVKM. Trimming stripped 7 bases from V and 5 bases from J, with 18 bases between. The CDR3 is 15 amino acids. The DNA for the CDR3 is TGTGCCAGCACCCCGGACGGGGGGTGGGATCAGCCCCAGCATTTT. Its protein is CASTPDGGWDQPQHF.

The rearrangement links TRBV4-3 to TRBJ2-5, with 10 positions matching TRBD1. The J segment lost 2 bases and the V segment lost 0 bases, leaving 9 bases of the junction unmatched. The germline CDR1 and CDR2 sequences are LGHNA and YSLEER. The CDR3 loop spans 18 amino acids. The CDR3: CASSQDGPGTGVQETQYF. CDR3 coding DNA: TGCGCCAGCAGCCAAGATGGGCCCGGGACAGGGGTTCAAGAGACCCAGTACTTC.

The chain recombines TRBV18 with TRBJ2-5; D is undetermined. CDR3 length equals 13 residues. CDR1 KGHSH and CDR2 LQKENI come from the germline V gene. V lost 2 bases, J lost 1 base, and 5 bases lay in between. The CDR3 is CASSPSLQETQYF. The CDR3 coding sequence is TGTGCCAGCTCACCATCACTCCAAGAGACCCAGTACTTC.

Here the CDR3 DNA reads TGCGCCAGCATTTGGGGTGGGACAGTAGCTACTCCTGGCTACAATGAGCAGTTCTTC. Translated, it gives CASIWGGTVATPGYNEQFF. V usage is TRBV23-1 and J usage is TRBJ2-1; 7 bases map to TRBD1. TRBV23-1 is recorded as an ORF, its role being uncertain. V was clipped by 7 bases and J by 3 bases; unmatched bases: 21. CDR3 length: 19 amino acids.

The chain has TRBV9 and TRBJ1-2; D may be TRBD1 (6 bases). The CDR3 has 12 amino acids. The V and J ends lost 3 bases and 8 bases respectively, with 11 bases between them. Germline CDR1 and CDR2: SGDLS and YYNGEE. CDR3 sequence (DNA): TGTGCCAGCAGCGCTAACAGGGACGGCTACACCTTC. Protein: CASSANRDGYTF.

The chain employs TRBV30 and TRBJ2-3, with TRBD2 identical over 9 bases. This CDR3 spans 14 amino acids. Germline V CDR1 and CDR2: GTSNPN, SVGIG (reference sequence). The V segment lost 3 bases and the J segment 3 bases; nucleotides outside the gene matches: 4. In DNA form, the CDR3 reads TGTGCCTGGAGCCTAGCGGGGTTTACAGATACGCAGTATTTT. Protein: CAWSLAGFTDTQYF.

V usage is TRBV28 and J usage is TRBJ2-2, with 9 nucleotides matching TRBD1. The CDR3 sequence is 19 residues long. J was trimmed by 0 bases and V by 5 bases; bases with no gene match: 13. Looked up from germline, CDR1 is MDHEN and CDR2 is SYDVKM. The CDR3 DNA reads TGTGCCAGCAGTCTAACAGGACAGGGGCCGGAGTCGAACACCGGGGAGCTGTTTTTT. Its protein is CASSLTGQGPESNTGELFF.

The sample holds one count of this clone. This chain uses TRBV19 with TRBJ1-2; 7 nucleotides align to TRBD1. The length of the CDR3 is 14 residues. The V gene's germline CDR1 is LNHDA and CDR2 SQIVND (reference sequence). The trim removed 3 bases at V and 1 base at J, leaving 2 bases unmatched. Here the CDR3 reads CASSIGTDNYGYTF. The CDR3 region has the DNA TGTGCCAGTAGTATCGGGACAGATAACTATGGCTACACCTTC.